These T cell receptor beta chains were read from a single sample in a study of CD8 T cells in Susac syndrome. Each CDR3 protein is one row after TCRdb ran MiXCR on the immunoSEQ multiplex PCR reads. The repertoire includes about 150,000 distinct CDR3 sequences, 95% of them detected once, and 0.14% to 0.15% sits in the top ten. Sequenced material: CD8+ T cells from PBMCs. The receptors derive from a human donor with multiple sclerosis. Each CDR3 is given with its conserved first and last residue. A D gene is named only where the DNA matches it firmly. The size entry is marked missing in some rows and otherwise reads once, few, many or a size class.

NA | TRBJ2-4 | TRBV29-1 | NA | CSGGEAKNIQYF | TGCAGCGGGGGGGAAGCCAAAAACATTCAGTACTTC
NA | TRBJ2-1 | TRBV9 | NA | CASSVGLGDEQFF | TGTGCCAGCAGCGTAGGATTGGGGGATGAGCAGTTCTTC
NA | TRBJ1-1 | TRBV11-2 | NA | CASSFIAPSNTEAFF | TGTGCCAGCAGCTTTATTGCTCCTTCGAACACTGAAGCTTTCTTT
NA | TRBJ2-3 | TRBV10-3 | NA | CAISDRDTDTQYF | TGTGCCATCAGTGACCGAGACACAGATACGCAGTATTTT
NA | TRBJ1-2 | TRBV5-8 | NA | CASSLRQRNYGYTF | TGTGCCAGCAGCCTTCGACAGAGGAACTATGGCTACACCTTC
NA | TRBJ1-5 | TRBV24-1 | NA | CASSMGSQPQHF | TGTGCCTCCTCGATGGGGAGCCAGCCCCAGCATTTT
NA | TRBJ2-3 | TRBV3-1 | NA | CASSQELAAADTQYF | TGTGCCAGCAGCCAAGAGTTGGCAGCCGCAGATACGCAGTATTTT
NA | TRBJ2-1 | TRBV7-7 | TRBD1 | CASGPGQGPPDEQFF | TGTGCTAGCGGACCGGGACAGGGGCCCCCGGATGAGCAGTTCTTC
once | TRBJ2-7 | TRBV12-3/TRBV12-4 | NA | CASRRTETYEQYF | TGTGCCAGCAGACGGACGGAAACCTACGAGCAGTACTTC
NA | TRBJ2-3 | TRBV27 | NA | CASSLVGPGDTQYF | TGTGCCAGCAGTTTGGTGGGGCCCGGGGATACGCAGTATTTT
NA | TRBJ2-5 | TRBV7-6 | TRBD1 | CASSYRGRGETQYF | TGTGCCAGCAGCTACAGGGGGCGCGGAGAGACCCAGTACTTC
NA | TRBJ2-7 | TRBV27 | NA | CASSPSLAEQYF | TGTGCCAGCAGCCCCAGTCTTGCCGAGCAGTACTTC
NA | TRBJ1-2 | TRBV14 | NA | CASSQEGRSGNTF | TGTGCCAGCAGCCAAGAGGGGCGTTCTGGAAACACCTTC
NA | TRBJ2-7 | TRBV25-1 | NA | CASSERRGFVYEQYF | TGTGCCAGCAGTGAACGCAGAGGATTCGTATACGAGCAGTACTTC
NA | TRBJ1-5 | TRBV27 | TRBD1 | CASSPDGTGFNQPQHF | TGTGCCAGCAGTCCGGACGGGACAGGGTTCAATCAGCCCCAGCATTTT
once | TRBJ2-7 | TRBV9 | TRBD2 | CASSVESSGTYEQYF | TGTGCCAGCAGCGTAGAATCTAGCGGTACATACGAGCAGTACTTC
once | TRBJ1-1 | TRBV3-1 | NA | CASSPGPRNTEAFF | TGTGCCAGCAGCCCGGGACCGCGGAACACTGAAGCTTTCTTT
NA | TRBJ1-5 | TRBV20-1 | NA | CSARDYSQPQHF | TGCAGTGCTAGAGATTACAGTCAGCCCCAGCATTTT
NA | TRBJ2-3 | TRBV2 | NA | CASSEMDTQYF | TGTGCCAGCAGTGAAATGGATACGCAGTATTTT
NA | TRBJ2-2 | TRBV19 | NA | CASSPGAGTGELFF | TGTGCCAGTAGTCCGGGGGCCGGCACCGGGGAGCTGTTTTTT
NA | TRBJ2-6 | TRBV5-1 | NA | CASNREGGANVLTF | TGCGCCAGCAACAGGGAGGGTGGGGCCAACGTCCTGACTTTC
NA | TRBJ2-1 | TRBV11-2 | NA | CASSQPGPLRLTNEQFF | TGTGCCAGCAGCCAACCAGGACCGCTACGACTGACCAATGAGCAGTTCTTC
NA | TRBJ2-1 | TRBV3-1 | TRBD2 | CASSQDRLAGSEQFF | TGTGCCAGCAGCCAAGATCGGCTAGCGGGGAGTGAGCAGTTCTTC
NA | TRBJ1-2 | TRBV12-3/TRBV12-4 | NA | CASSSGTGGYTF | TGTGCCAGCAGTTCGGGAACAGGGGGCTACACCTTC
NA | TRBJ1-6 | TRBV4-2 | NA | CASSHLVEANNSPLHF | TGTGCCAGCAGCCACCTCGTCGAGGCAAATAATTCACCCCTCCACTTT
NA | TRBJ2-1 | TRBV20-1 | TRBD2 | CSAGGLAAYNEQFF | TGCAGTGCTGGGGGACTAGCGGCTTACAATGAGCAGTTCTTC
NA | TRBJ1-6 | TRBV7-6 | NA | CASSSSPRAYNSPLHF | TGTGCCAGCAGCTCCAGCCCACGGGCTTATAATTCACCCCTCCACTTT
NA | TRBJ2-5 | TRBV7-9 | NA | CASSSVLETQYF | TGTGCCAGCAGCTCCGTCCTGGAGACCCAGTACTTC
NA | TRBJ2-5 | TRBV3-1 | NA | CASTPQAGSQETQYF | TGTGCCAGCACCCCCCAAGCCGGGTCCCAAGAGACCCAGTACTTC
NA | TRBJ1-4 | TRBV5-6 | TRBD1 | CASSRGQGADVREKLFF | TGTGCCAGCAGCCGGGGACAGGGGGCGGATGTTCGAGAAAAACTGTTTTTT
once | TRBJ2-1 | TRBV30 | NA | CAWSEGNNEQFF | TGTGCCTGGTCCGAGGGAAACAATGAGCAGTTCTTC
NA | TRBJ1-2 | TRBV4-1 | NA | CASSQDPVENYGYTF | TGCGCCAGCAGCCAAGACCCGGTGGAGAACTATGGCTACACCTTC
NA | TRBJ1-6 | TRBV12-3/TRBV12-4 | NA | CASSFRAGESPLHF | TGTGCCAGCAGTTTTCGGGCAGGTGAATCACCCCTCCACTTT
NA | TRBJ2-5 | TRBV27 | TRBD2 | CASSGEAGTQTQYF | TGTGCCAGCAGTGGGGAAGCGGGGACGCAGACCCAGTACTTC
NA | TRBJ2-1 | TRBV4-1 | TRBD2 | CASRPSGVGEQFF | TGCGCCAGCAGGCCTAGCGGGGTTGGGGAGCAGTTCTTC
NA | TRBJ2-3 | TRBV3-1 | NA | CASSQDSRETFFGDTQYF | TGTGCCAGCAGCCAAGATTCCCGGGAGACCTTCTTTGGGGATACGCAGTATTTT
NA | TRBJ2-3 | TRBV11-2 | NA | CASSLAAVAVVTQYF | TGTGCCAGCAGCTTAGCCGCGGTAGCTGTAGTAACGCAGTATTTT
NA | TRBJ1-4 | TRBV19 | NA | CASRNSGRLFF | TGTGCCAGTAGAAACAGTGGGCGACTGTTTTTT
NA | TRBJ2-7 | TRBV13 | NA | CASSSDGNYEQYF | TGTGCCAGCAGCTCTGACGGGAACTACGAGCAGTACTTC
NA | TRBJ2-2 | TRBV12-3/TRBV12-4 | NA | CASSLVPAAGTGELFF | TGTGCCAGCAGTTTAGTCCCCGCGGCGGGTACCGGGGAGCTGTTTTTT
once | TRBJ2-7 | TRBV20-1 | TRBD2 | CSAGGLYSSYEQYF | TGCAGTGCTGGGGGACTATACAGCTCCTACGAGCAGTACTTC
NA | TRBJ1-2 | TRBV20-1 | TRBD1 | CSARDRTNYGYTF | TGCAGTGCCAGGGACAGAACTAACTATGGCTACACCTTC
NA | TRBJ2-2 | TRBV12-3/TRBV12-4 | TRBD2 | CASTPGDSGVTGELFF | TGTGCCAGCACCCCAGGGGATAGCGGGGTCACCGGGGAGCTGTTTTTT
NA | TRBJ1-5 | TRBV19 | NA | CASSIVGHHSNQPQHF | TGTGCCAGTAGTATAGTAGGGCACCATAGCAATCAGCCCCAGCATTTT
NA | TRBJ2-2 | TRBV9 | NA | CASSVGGSTGELFF | TGTGCCAGCAGCGTGGGGGGTAGCACCGGGGAGCTGTTTTTT
NA | TRBJ2-5 | TRBV20-1 | TRBD2 | CSARTSGGGETQYF | TGCAGTGCCAGGACTAGCGGGGGGGGAGAGACCCAGTACTTC
once | TRBJ1-1 | TRBV2 | TRBD1 | CASSEWGTATNTEAFF | TGTGCCAGCAGTGAATGGGGGACAGCTACAAACACTGAAGCTTTCTTT
NA | TRBJ1-1 | TRBV7-9 | NA | CASSLVTGVEAFF | TGTGCCAGCAGCTTAGTGACAGGCGTTGAAGCTTTCTTT
NA | TRBJ2-1 | TRBV12-3/TRBV12-4 | NA | CASSAQGPSSYNEQFF | TGTGCCAGCAGTGCCCAGGGGCCCTCCTCCTACAATGAGCAGTTCTTC
NA | TRBJ1-6 | TRBV30 | NA | CALEELDNSPLHF | TGTGCCTTGGAGGAGCTTGACAATTCACCCCTCCACTTT